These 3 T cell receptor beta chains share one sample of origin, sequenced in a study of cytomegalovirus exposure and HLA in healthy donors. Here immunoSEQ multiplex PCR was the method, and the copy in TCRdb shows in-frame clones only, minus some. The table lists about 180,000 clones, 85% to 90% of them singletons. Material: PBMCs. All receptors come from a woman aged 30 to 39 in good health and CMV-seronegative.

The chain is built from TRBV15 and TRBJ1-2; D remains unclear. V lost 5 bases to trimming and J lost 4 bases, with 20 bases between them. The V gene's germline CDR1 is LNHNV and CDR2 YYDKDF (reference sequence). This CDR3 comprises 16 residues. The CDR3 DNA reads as TGTGCCACCAGCGGCGACTCGAGTCTTTTTTCCTATGGCTACACCTTC. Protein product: CATSGDSSLFSYGYTF.

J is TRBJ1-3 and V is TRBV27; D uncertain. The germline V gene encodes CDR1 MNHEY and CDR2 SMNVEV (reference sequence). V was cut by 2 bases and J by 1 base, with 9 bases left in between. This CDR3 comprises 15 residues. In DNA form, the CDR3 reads TGTGCCAGCAGTTTACTGGCCTTATCTGGAAACACCATATATTTT. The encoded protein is CASSLLALSGNTIYF.

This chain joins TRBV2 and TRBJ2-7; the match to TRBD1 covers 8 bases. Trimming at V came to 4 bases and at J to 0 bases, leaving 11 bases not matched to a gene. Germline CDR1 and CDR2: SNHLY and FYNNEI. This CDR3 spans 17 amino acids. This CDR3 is CASSGPGQGPNSYEQYF. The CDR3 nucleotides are TGTGCCAGCAGTGGGCCCGGACAGGGCCCCAACTCCTACGAGCAGTACTTC.